Presented here are 18 T cell receptor beta chains from one specimen sequenced in a study of monozygotic twins with inflammatory bowel disease. TCRdb reprocessed the 5' RACE reads, keeping one entry per CDR3 protein, no DNA. Its table records 350,000 to 550,000 distinct CDR3 sequences. Specimen: blood. The receptors here all came from a human donor with ulcerative colitis or Crohn's disease, or a healthy co-twin of an affected twin (not recorded which).

The J gene is TRBJ2-7, the V gene TRBV10-3. This CDR3 has 11 residues. The germline V gene encodes CDR1 ENHRY and CDR2 SYGVKD. The CDR3 region is CAISGQNEQYF.

J is TRBJ2-1 and V is TRBV12-3 or TRBV12-4; TCRdb picks TRBD1, but there is no DNA to check that call. The CDR3 consists of 16 residues. This CDR3 is CASSFETGGGLNEQFF.

The chain joins TRBV7-7 to TRBJ2-1; TCRdb outputs TRBD2, but without DNA this stays unchecked. The CDR3 runs to 18 residues. CDR1 is SSHAT, CDR2 FNYEAQ, per germline (reference sequence). This CDR3 is CASSLQPAGAGGHNEQFF.

This sequence joins TRBV27 and TRBJ2-1; TCRdb reports TRBD2, a call that lacks DNA to check it against. The germline gives CDR1 MNHEY, CDR2 SMNVEV (reference sequence). CDR3 length: 15 amino acids. CDR3 residues: CASSLAGGGFVEQFF.

The CDR3 spells CSVTSGRGADTQYF. The chain is built from TRBV29-1 and TRBJ2-3; TCRdb reports TRBD2, a call that lacks DNA to check it against. Germline V CDR1 and CDR2: SQVTM, ANQGSEA. This CDR3 has 14 residues.

This chain links TRBV3-1 with TRBJ2-7; TCRdb's D gene call, TRBD1, goes unchecked for lack of DNA. This CDR3 has 14 residues. Germline V CDR1 and CDR2: LGHDT, YNNKEL (reference sequence). This CDR3 is CASSLQSMGGEQYF.

The chain joins TRBV20-1 to TRBJ2-2; TCRdb lists TRBD2, though no DNA is available to test this call. Germline V gives CDR1 DFQATT, CDR2 SNEGSKA (reference sequence). The length of the CDR3 is 15 residues. This chain's CDR3 is CSANALAGISGELFF.

The rearrangement links TRBV20-1 to TRBJ1-1; lacking DNA, the TRBD1 call made by TCRdb goes unchecked. The V gene's germline CDR1 is DFQATT and CDR2 SNEGSKA (reference sequence). This CDR3 has 13 amino acids. The chain's CDR3 is CSASRGRNTEAFF.

The genes are TRBV4-2 and TRBJ2-5. This CDR3 contains 14 residues. Germline-derived CDR1 and CDR2 are LGHNA and YNFKEQ. This chain's CDR3 is CASSQGGSQETQYF.

The rearrangement uses TRBV5-1 and TRBJ2-1; TCRdb's D call of TRBD1 is untestable without DNA. CDR1 and CDR2 from the germline V gene are SGHRS and YFSETQ. This CDR3 contains 15 residues. CDR3: CASSFPTGLNNEQFF.

The V and J genes are TRBV28 and TRBJ2-1. Germline CDR1 reads MDHEN; CDR2 reads SYDVKM. This CDR3 is built from 13 residues. The CDR3 region is CASSSDKWNEQFF.

The chain uses TRBV5-6 and TRBJ2-1; no DNA is available, so the TRBD2 call from TCRdb remains unchecked. Germline V gene data show CDR1 as SGHDT and CDR2 as YYEEEE. This CDR3 is 17 amino acids long. The CDR3 reads CASSPRRLADYYNEQFF.

The CDR3 sequence is CASSPYSRPYEQYF. The chain has TRBV13 and TRBJ2-7. The germline V gene encodes CDR1 PRHDT and CDR2 FYEKMQ (reference sequence). CDR3 length: 14 residues.

J is TRBJ2-1 and V is TRBV27; TCRdb picks TRBD2, but there is no DNA to check that call. The germline gives CDR1 MNHEY, CDR2 SMNVEV (reference sequence). The CDR3 length is 14 residues. CDR3 amino acids: CASSLSAGYNEQFF.

The J gene is TRBJ2-2, the V gene TRBV11-2; as DNA is missing, the TRBD2 call by TCRdb cannot be tested. Germline CDR1 and CDR2: SGHAT and FQNNGV. This CDR3 spans 15 amino acids. The CDR3 sequence: CASINGLAATGELFF.

The chain carries TRBV24-1 and TRBJ2-5. The CDR3 is 16 residues long. CDR1 is KGHDR and CDR2 is SFDVKD in the germline V gene. CDR3: CATSDRSPAVQETQYF.

The rearrangement uses TRBV29-1 and TRBJ1-1; checking the TCRdb D call of TRBD1 is not possible without DNA. CDR3 length equals 13 residues. Looked up from germline, CDR1 is SQVTM and CDR2 is ANQGSEA. CDR3 protein: CSVESRGGFEAFF.

This chain links TRBV12-3 or TRBV12-4 with TRBJ2-1; TCRdb names TRBD2, which stays unverified in the absence of DNA. The CDR3 runs 16 residues. CDR3 sequence reads: CASSLGARVVYNEQFF.